The present T cell receptor beta chain was sequenced within a study of T-cell reconstitution after alpha-beta-depleted transplantation in children. This clonotype has at least ten counts. Molecular barcoding with unique molecular identifiers was used for the TCRbeta library. TCRdb fed the PCR reads into MiXCR, producing one record per CDR3 protein. The sample carries more than 550,000 distinct CDR3 sequences, 8% to 11% recorded once. The TCR sequence derives from a human donor who donated a stem cell graft to a child with acute myeloid leukemia. Sequenced material: PBMCs from the stem cell graft donor, taken from the stem cell graft.

In DNA, the CDR3 is TGCAGCGTTGTCACAACCTTGAACACTGAAGCTTTCTTT. Its protein is CSVVTTLNTEAFF. The V gene is TRBV29-1, the J gene TRBJ1-1; D ambiguous. The CDR3 totals 13 residues. CDR1 is SQVTM, CDR2 ANQGSEA, per germline. The V gene lost 4 bases and the J gene lost 0 bases, with 9 bases spanning the gap.